These T cell receptor beta chains were read from a single sample in a study of blood T cell repertoires in COVID-19. Sequenced by immunoSEQ multiplex PCR; TCRdb stores in-frame clones only, minus some. Of over 200,000 clones listed, about four fifths were seen once; the top ten hold 4.5% to 6.5%. The sample comprised peripheral blood. These receptor sequences come from an older man with acute or convalescent COVID-19. The CDR3 runs from the conserved cysteine through the conserved F or W. The order of the fields is V gene, J gene, CDR3 protein.

>TRBV3-1/TRBV3-2|TRBJ2-1
CASSLGTPKGNEQFF
>TRBV30|TRBJ1-1
CAWRERNTEAFF
>TRBV7-2|TRBJ2-7
CASSLGGTSYEQYF
>TRBV7-3|TRBJ2-2
CASSLGSRAGYNTGELFF
>TRBV19|TRBJ2-2
CASSKLPSVSGAGELFF
>TRBV7-1|TRBJ2-2
CASSSPTSGRASGGGKKNTGELFF
>TRBV5-5|TRBJ1-2
CASRPQMNYGYTF
>TRBV7-2|TRBJ1-6
CASSLSGNSPLHF
>TRBV3-1/TRBV3-2|TRBJ2-1
CASSQDFASYNEQFF
>TRBV10-3|TRBJ1-2
CAISDRGKLSYGYTF
>TRBV3-1/TRBV3-2|TRBJ2-1
CASSQEGDSLNEQFF
>TRBV3-1/TRBV3-2|TRBJ2-4
CASGGQGVDIQYF